A single T cell receptor beta chain is shown here with its context. No antigen is known for it. After removal of 4 bases from V and 6 bases from J, the junction contained 3 bases not matched to a gene. CDR3 length equals 14 residues. The germline gives CDR1 SGHRS, CDR2 YFSETQ. The data stem from a study of cytomegalovirus exposure and HLA in healthy donors. Overall study results and limits: A list of 150 or so TCR beta chains associated with cytomegalovirus was given.

Profiled with immunoSEQ multiplex PCR; TCRdb holds only in-frame clones, not every one. The sample lists about 120,000 clones, about 83% occurring once. The sequenced sample was PBMCs. The clonotype comes from a woman aged 30 to 39 in good health and CMV-seronegative. V gene TRBV5-1 combines with J gene TRBJ2-2, with TRBD1 identical over 10 bases. CDR3 amino acids: CASSPGQGSGELFF. Here the CDR3 DNA reads TGCGCCAGCAGCCCGGGACAGGGGTCCGGGGAGCTGTTTTTT. The variable domain in full, completed from reference TRBV5-1 and TRBJ2-2, reads KAGVTQTPRYLIKTRGQQVTLSCSPISGHRSVSWYQQTPGQGLQFLFEYFSETQRNKGNFPGRFSGRQFSNSRSEMNVSTLELGDSALYLCASSPGQGSGELFFGEGSRLTVL.